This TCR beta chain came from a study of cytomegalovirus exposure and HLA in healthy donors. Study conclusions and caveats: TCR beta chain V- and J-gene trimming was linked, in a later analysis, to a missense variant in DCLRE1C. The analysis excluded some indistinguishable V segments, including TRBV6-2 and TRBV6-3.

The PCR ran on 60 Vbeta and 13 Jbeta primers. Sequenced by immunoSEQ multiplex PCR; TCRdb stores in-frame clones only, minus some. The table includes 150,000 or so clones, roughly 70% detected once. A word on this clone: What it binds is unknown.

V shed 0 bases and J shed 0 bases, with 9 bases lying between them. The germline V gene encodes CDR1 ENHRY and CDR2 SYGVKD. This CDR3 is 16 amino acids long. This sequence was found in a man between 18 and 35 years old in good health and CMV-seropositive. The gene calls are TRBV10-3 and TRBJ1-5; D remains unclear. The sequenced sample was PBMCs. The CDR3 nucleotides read TGTGCCATCAGTGAGTCGTCAGTGTATAGCAATCAGCCCCAGCATTTT. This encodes CAISESSVYSNQPQHF.